This entry is about one T cell receptor beta chain. The antigen it recognizes is unknown. Base-call qualities are not available, and no considerably larger clone is one nucleotide away. The CDR3 regions of human TCRbeta chains were subjected to immunosequencing. The authors' pipeline ran thus. Repertoire TCRs were checked for matches against a reference library of SARS-CoV-2-specific TCRs that had been generated using the MIRA antigen-specificity platform. Breadth was defined as the fraction of unique TCRs that were SARS-CoV-2-associated. Depth was defined as the fraction of total T cells that were SARS-CoV-2-associated. Using the MIRA data, every spike-specific TCR was mapped to the spike region that the TCR reacted to and assigned to either a CD4 or a CD8 class. Log10-transformed breadth and depth values were compared by one-way ANOVA with Sidak's multiple comparisons tests. TCRdb obtained this table from immuneACCESS and retained in-frame rearrangements with V and J assigned. These tables miss some clones; where compared with another copy, unresolved V genes account for less than half of the shortfall, and the remainder is unexplained. V and J calls and clone size are those listed in that table; D and trimming were worked out from the DNA. The sample data list 68,000 or so clones, and 88% of these were observed just once. 7.5% to 9.5% of the sample is taken by the ten largest.

This sample's time point label indicates: baseline before first vaccination. The vaccinee samples were drawn from two UK trials, COV001 and COV002, one of which was a single-blind randomized controlled phase 2/3 trial testing AZD1222 (ChAdOx1 nCoV-19) in healthy adults. Trial participant PBMC samples were collected at day 0 and day 28 after the second dose for TCRbeta chain sequencing. The data were taken from a study of T cell responses to AZD1222 COVID-19 vaccine (dated by TCRdb to 2020 to 2022). For the wider study: AZD1222 recipients whose second dose came at about 4 weeks and those whose second dose came at about 12 weeks were combined into one group, since spike-specific TCR depth and breadth did not differ between the two schedules. TCR sequencing covered roughly 230 trial participants: about 210 given two doses of AZD1222 and 26 given two doses of MenACWY control vaccine. Trial participants were enrolled by age into 18-55, 56-69 and 70-plus year subgroups, with about 150, 28 and 57 TCR-sequenced participants respectively.

The paper's findings and limits, for the study overall: Vaccine-associated CD4 TCRs spanned the whole spike protein, with dominant responses in regions 160-218 and 743-854. Participants were mostly white British, with more females than males. The authors suggested clonal diversity may have been underestimated. Because no samples from the day 14 peak response were available, repertoires could be characterized only after the peak T cell response. Conclusions about previously exposed vaccinees are limited because only six or seven AZD1222 recipients were SARS-CoV-2 seropositive at baseline. In the small 56-69-year group, the increase in depth fell short of significance, most likely because of low power. Reportedly, close to half of the unique spike-specific TCRs recognized epitopes lying outside the regions that are mutated in the B.1.351 and B.1.1.7 variants. After two AZD1222 doses, both the breadth and the depth of spike-specific TCRs were significantly higher than at day 0 and than in MenACWY recipients.

The specimen was peripheral blood, collected on day 0 of AZD1222 vaccination. The sequence derives from an adult in good health.

The CDR3 sequence is CASTGGDGTSLGEKLFF. The nucleotide sequence is TGTGCCAGCACCGGGGGGGACGGGACCTCCCTTGGGGAAAAACTGTTTTTT. The rearrangement joined TRBV7-2 to TRBJ1-4; the D gene is perhaps TRBD1, from 5 matching bases. A distance of 26 bases separates the germline ends of V and J, which lose 7 bases and 8 bases respectively. The CDR3 covers 17 residues, taking in both the cysteine and the phenylalanine. The sequence is cut down to CDR3 DNA, 51 bases in frame from base 1. The germline V gene provides CDR1 SGHTA and CDR2 FQGNSA.